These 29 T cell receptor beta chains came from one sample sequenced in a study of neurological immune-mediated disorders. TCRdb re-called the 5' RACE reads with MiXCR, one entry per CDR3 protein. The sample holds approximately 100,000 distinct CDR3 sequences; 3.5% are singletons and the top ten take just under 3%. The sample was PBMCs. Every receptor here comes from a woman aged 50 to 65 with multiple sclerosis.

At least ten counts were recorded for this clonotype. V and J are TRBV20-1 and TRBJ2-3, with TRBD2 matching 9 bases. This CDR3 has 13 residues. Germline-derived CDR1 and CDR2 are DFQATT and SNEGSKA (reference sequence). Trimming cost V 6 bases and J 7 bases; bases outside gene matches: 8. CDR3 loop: CSAGRGGPYTQYF. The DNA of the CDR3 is TGCAGTGCCGGGCGGGGGGGCCCATATACGCAGTATTTT.

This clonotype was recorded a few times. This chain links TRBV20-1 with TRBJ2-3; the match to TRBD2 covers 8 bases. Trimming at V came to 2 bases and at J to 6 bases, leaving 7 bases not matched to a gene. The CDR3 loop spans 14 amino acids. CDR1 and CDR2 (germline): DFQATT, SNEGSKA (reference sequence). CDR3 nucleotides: TGCAGTGCTAGATCGGGCGGGGGGAAGGATACGCAGTATTTT. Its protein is CSARSGGGKDTQYF.

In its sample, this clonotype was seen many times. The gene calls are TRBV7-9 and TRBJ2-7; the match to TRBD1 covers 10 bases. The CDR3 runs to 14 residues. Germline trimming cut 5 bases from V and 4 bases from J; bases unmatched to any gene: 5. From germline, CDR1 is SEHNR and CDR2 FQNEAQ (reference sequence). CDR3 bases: TGTGCCAGCAGCCCCCGGACAGGGGGGTACGAGCAGTACTTC. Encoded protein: CASSPRTGGYEQYF.

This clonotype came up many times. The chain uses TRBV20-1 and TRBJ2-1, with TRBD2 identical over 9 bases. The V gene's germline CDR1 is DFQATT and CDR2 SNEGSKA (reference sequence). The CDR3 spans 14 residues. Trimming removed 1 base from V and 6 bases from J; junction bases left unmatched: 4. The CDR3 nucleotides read TGCAGTGCTAGAGGGCTAGCGGGACTCAATGAGCAGTTCTTC. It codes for CSARGLAGLNEQFF.

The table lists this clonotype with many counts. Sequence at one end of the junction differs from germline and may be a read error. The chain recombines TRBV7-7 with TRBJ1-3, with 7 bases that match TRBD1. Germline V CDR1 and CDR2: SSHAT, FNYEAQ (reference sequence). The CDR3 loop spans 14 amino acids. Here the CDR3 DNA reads TGTGCTAGCAGTCCAGGGGGAGCTGGAAACACCATATATTTT. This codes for CASSPGGAGNTIYF.

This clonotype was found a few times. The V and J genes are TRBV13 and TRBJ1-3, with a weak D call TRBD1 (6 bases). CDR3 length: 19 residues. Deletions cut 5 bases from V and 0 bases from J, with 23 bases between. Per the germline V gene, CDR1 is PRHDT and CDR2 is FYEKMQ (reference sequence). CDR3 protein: CASSQQTGPLSSSGNTIYF. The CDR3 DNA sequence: TGTGCCAGCAGCCAGCAAACAGGGCCCCTTTCCTCCTCTGGAAACACCATATATTTT.

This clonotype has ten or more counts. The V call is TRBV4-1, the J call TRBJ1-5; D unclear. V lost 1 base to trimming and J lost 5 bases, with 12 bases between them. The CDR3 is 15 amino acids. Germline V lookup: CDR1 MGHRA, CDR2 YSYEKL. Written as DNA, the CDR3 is TGCGCCAGCAGCCAAGGGCCAGATTTCGATCAGCCCCAGCATTTT. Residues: CASSQGPDFDQPQHF.

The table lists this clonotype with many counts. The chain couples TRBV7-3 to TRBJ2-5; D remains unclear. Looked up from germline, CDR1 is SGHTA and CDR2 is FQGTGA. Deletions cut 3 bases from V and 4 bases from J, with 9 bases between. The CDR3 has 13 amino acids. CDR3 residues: CASSFGSTETQYF. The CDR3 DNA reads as TGTGCCAGCAGCTTTGGTAGTACAGAGACCCAGTACTTC.

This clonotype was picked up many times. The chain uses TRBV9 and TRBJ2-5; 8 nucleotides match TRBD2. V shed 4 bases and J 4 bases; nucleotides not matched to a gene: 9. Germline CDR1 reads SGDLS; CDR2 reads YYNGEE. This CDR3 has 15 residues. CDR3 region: CASSPSGTRGETQYF. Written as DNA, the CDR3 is TGTGCCAGCAGCCCCTCCGGGACTAGAGGAGAGACCCAGTACTTC.

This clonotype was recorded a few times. The CDR3 DNA follows: TGTGCCAGCATCGAGCGGGGGACTTACAATGAGCAGTTCTTC. Its translation: CASIERGTYNEQFF. The chain recombines TRBV21-1 with TRBJ2-1; TRBD2, as called in the table, went unchecked against the DNA. TRBV21-1 is given as a pseudogene. The CDR3 extends over 14 amino acids.

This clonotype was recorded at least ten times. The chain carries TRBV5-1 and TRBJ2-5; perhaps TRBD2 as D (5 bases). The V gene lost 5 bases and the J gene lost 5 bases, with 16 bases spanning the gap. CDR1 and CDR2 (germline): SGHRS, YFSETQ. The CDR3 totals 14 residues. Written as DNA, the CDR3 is TGCGCCAGCAGATCAAGCGGAACCGGGGAGACCCAGTACTTC. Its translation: CASRSSGTGETQYF.

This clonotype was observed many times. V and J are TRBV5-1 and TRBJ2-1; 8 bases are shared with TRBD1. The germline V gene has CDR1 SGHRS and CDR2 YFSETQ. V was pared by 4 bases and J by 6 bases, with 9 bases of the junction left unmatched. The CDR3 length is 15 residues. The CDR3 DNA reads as TGCGCCAGCAGCCCGGGACAGGTACTAATCAATGAGCAGTTCTTC. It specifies CASSPGQVLINEQFF.

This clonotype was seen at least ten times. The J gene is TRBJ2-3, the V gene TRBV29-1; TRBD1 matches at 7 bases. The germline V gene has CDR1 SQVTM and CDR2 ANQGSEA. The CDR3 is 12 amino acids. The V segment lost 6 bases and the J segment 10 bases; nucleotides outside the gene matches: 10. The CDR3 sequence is CSVDRDSKAQYF. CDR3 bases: TGCAGCGTGGATCGGGACAGCAAAGCGCAGTATTTT.

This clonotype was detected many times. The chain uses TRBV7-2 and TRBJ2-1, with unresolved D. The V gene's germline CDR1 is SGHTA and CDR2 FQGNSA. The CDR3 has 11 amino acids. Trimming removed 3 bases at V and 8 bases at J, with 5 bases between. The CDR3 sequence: CASSLSDEQFF. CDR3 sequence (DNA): TGTGCCAGCAGCTTGTCGGATGAGCAGTTCTTC.

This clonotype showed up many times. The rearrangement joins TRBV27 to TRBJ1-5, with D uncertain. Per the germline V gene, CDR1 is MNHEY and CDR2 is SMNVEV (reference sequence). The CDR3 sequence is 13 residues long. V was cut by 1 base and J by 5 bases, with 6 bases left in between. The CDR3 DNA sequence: TGTGCCAGCAGTTTATTCGCTGATCAGCCCCAGCATTTT. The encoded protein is CASSLFADQPQHF.

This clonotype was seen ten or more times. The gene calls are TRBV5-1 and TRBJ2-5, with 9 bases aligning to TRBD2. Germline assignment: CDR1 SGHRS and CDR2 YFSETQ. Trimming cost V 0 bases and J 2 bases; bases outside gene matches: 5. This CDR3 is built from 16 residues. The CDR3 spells CASSLGPSGAQETQYF. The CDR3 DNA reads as TGCGCCAGCAGCTTGGGGCCTAGCGGGGCACAAGAGACCCAGTACTTC.

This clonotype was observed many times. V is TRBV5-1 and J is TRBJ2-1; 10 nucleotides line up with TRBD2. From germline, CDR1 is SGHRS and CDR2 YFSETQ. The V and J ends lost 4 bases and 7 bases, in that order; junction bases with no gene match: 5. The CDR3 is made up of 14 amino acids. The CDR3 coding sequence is TGCGCCAGCAGCCCGGGACTAGCGATAAATGAGCAGTTCTTC. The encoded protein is CASSPGLAINEQFF.

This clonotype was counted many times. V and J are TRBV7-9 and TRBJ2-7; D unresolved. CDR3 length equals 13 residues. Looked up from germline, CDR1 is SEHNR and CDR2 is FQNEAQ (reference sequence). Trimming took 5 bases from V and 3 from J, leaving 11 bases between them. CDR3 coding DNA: TGTGCCAGCAGCCCAGAAAACAGCTACGAGCAGTACTTC. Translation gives CASSPENSYEQYF. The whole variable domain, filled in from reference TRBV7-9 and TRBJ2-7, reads DTGVSQNPRHKITKRGQNVTFRCDPISEHNRLYWYRQTLGQGPEFLTYFQNEAQLEKSRLLSDRFSAERPKGSFSTLEIQRTEQGDSAMYLCASSPENSYEQYFGPGTRLTVT.

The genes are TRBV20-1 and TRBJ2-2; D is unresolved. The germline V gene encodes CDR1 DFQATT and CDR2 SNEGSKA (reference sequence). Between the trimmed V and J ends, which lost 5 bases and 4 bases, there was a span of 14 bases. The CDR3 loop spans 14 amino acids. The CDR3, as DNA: TGCAGTGCTCGGAATTTTCCGGGCACCGGGGAGCTGTTTTTT. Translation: CSARNFPGTGELFF.

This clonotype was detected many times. The CDR3 DNA reads TGTGCCAGCAGCTTTAGGCAGCACACAGATACGCAGTATTTT. It translates to CASSFRQHTDTQYF. The chain joins TRBV7-2 to TRBJ2-3; no clear D. The CDR3 loop spans 14 amino acids. V was shortened by 3 bases and J by 2 bases, with 9 bases between the two germline ends. Germline CDR1 is SGHTA and CDR2 is FQGNSA.

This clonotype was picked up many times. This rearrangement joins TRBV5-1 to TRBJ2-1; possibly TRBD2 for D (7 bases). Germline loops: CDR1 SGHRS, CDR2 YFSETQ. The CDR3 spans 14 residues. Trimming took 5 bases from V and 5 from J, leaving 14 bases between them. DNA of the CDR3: TGCGCCAGCAGGGGAGGGGGGGGACACAATGAGCAGTTCTTC. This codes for CASRGGGGHNEQFF.

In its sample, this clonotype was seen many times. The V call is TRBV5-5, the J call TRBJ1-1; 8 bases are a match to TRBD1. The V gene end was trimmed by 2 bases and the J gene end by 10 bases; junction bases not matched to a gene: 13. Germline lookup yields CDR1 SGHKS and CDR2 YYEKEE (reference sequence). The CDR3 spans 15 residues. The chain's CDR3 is CASSFRGGGGTGAFF. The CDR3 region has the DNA TGTGCCAGCAGCTTCCGAGGCGGAGGTGGGACAGGAGCTTTCTTT.

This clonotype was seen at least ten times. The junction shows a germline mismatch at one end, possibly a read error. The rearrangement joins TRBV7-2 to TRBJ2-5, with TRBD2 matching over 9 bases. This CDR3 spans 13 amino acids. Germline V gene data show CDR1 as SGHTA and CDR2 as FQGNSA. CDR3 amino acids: CASSPSRGGDQHF. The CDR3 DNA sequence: TGTGCCAGCAGCCCCTCGCGGGGGGGCGACCAGCACTTC.

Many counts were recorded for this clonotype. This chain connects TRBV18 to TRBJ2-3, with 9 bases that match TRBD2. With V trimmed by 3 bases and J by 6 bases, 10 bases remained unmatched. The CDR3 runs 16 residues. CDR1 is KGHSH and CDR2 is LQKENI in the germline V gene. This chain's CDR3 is CASSPETGLASDTQYF. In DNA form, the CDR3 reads TGTGCCAGCTCACCTGAGACGGGACTAGCATCGGATACGCAGTATTTT.

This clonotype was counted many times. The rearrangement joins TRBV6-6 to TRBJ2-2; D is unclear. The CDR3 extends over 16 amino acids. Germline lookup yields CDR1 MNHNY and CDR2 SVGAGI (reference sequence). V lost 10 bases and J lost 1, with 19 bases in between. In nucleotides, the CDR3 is TGTGCCACCGGCCTTCTGTCTCCCCTGAACACCGGGGAGCTGTTTTTT. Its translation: CATGLLSPLNTGELFF.

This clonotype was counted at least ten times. CDR3 in DNA: TGTGCCAGCAGCTTAGCGCGGGGGAGGACTGAAGCTTTCTTT. It is translated as CASSLARGRTEAFF. J is TRBJ1-1 and V is TRBV7-2; D perhaps matches TRBD1 (5 bases). The germline gives CDR1 SGHTA, CDR2 FQGNSA. Trimming pared 0 bases from V and 5 bases from J, leaving 10 bases between. The CDR3 has 14 amino acids.

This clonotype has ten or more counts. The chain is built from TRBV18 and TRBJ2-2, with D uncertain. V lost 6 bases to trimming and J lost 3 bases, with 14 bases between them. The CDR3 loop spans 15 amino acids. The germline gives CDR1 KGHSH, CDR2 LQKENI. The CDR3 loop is CASSPGGTYTGELFF. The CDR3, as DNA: TGTGCCAGCTCCCCCGGCGGAACGTACACCGGGGAGCTGTTTTTT.

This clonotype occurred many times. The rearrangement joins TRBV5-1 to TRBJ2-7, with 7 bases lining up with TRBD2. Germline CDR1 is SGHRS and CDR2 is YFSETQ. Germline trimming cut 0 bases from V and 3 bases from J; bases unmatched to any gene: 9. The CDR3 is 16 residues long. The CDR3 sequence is CASSLDPWRGSYEQYF. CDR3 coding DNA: TGCGCCAGCAGCTTGGACCCCTGGCGGGGGAGCTACGAGCAGTACTTC.

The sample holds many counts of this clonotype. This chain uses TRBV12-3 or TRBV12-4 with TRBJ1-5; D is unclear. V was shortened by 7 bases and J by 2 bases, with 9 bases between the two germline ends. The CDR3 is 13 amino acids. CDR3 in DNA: TGTGCCAGCAATGACGTGGGCAATCAGCCCCAGCATTTT. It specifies CASNDVGNQPQHF.